Included here is one T cell receptor beta chain sequence, with context. The entry originates in a study of CD8+ T cells in alopecia areata. Germline CDR1 LGHNA, CDR2 YNFKEQ. With V trimmed by 3 bases and J by 0 bases, 7 bases remained unmatched. The CDR3 extends over 19 amino acids. Reverse transcribed after extraction, RNA yielded cDNA as the sequencing template. Some clones are missing from TCRdb's copy, which holds only in-frame ones; the method was immunoSEQ multiplex PCR. The sample yields around 82,000 clones, just over 50% seen once. Patients with alopecia areata provided lesional scalp punch biopsies as well as peripheral blood.

The rearrangement uses TRBV4-2 and TRBJ2-2; 13 nucleotides agree with TRBD2. What was sequenced was NKG2D-high CD8+ T cells sorted from blood. The clonotype comes from a human donor with alopecia areata. The CDR3 coding sequence is TGTGCCAGCAGCCAGAAGGGACTAGCGGGGCTCGCGAACACCGGGGAGCTGTTTTTT. It yields the protein CASSQKGLAGLANTGELFF.